Sequencing of this T cell receptor (beta chain) was carried out in a study of blood T cell repertoires in COVID-19. Per the original methods: Nucleated cell number was recorded as an estimate derived from reference gene primer amplification. Repertoires were generated with immunoSEQ multiplex PCR, while TCRdb's copy carries only in-frame clones and drops some. That table furnishes V, J and clone size, whereas the DNA furnished D and trimming. This sample has hundreds of thousands of clones, with less than 85% found just once. Cohort assignment relied on participant-reported clinical history. Recovered Cohort 3 donors showed two negative PCRs, clearance, or symptom resolution. The CDR3 is 15 residues long. With 1 base removed from V and 3 bases from J, the gap between germline ends came to 13 bases. The germline gives CDR1 SGHNT, CDR2 YENEEA.

The material sequenced was PBMCs or T cells enriched from blood (not recorded which). The clonotype comes from a woman aged 45-65 years who had recovered from COVID-19. The chain uses TRBV11-3 and TRBJ2-7, with D possibly TRBD2 on 6 matching bases. CDR3 in DNA: TGTGCCAGCAGCTTAGCTCAGGGAGGACACTACGAGCAGTACTTC. Its protein is CASSLAQGGHYEQYF.